This TCR beta chain was observed in a study of identical twins. Trimming shortened V by 4 bases and J by 2 bases, and 9 bases separated the two germline ends. CDR1 LGHDT and CDR2 YNNKEL come from the germline V gene (reference sequence). The CDR3 sequence is 14 residues long. TCRdb ran MiXCR on the 5' RACE reads and lists one entry per CDR3 protein. This sample has some 200,000 distinct CDR3 sequences, with around 8% found just once. The same sample was also studied in work on yellow fever vaccine responses in identical twins.

This sequence originates from a woman aged 18-29 years in good health. The gene calls are TRBV3-1 and TRBJ1-3, with D perhaps matching TRBD1 (6 bases). The sample comprised memory (CD45RO+) T cells sorted from blood. CDR3 sequence (DNA): TGTGCCAGCAGCCCGCGGACAGCTGGAAACACCATATATTTT. This translates into CASSPRTAGNTIYF.